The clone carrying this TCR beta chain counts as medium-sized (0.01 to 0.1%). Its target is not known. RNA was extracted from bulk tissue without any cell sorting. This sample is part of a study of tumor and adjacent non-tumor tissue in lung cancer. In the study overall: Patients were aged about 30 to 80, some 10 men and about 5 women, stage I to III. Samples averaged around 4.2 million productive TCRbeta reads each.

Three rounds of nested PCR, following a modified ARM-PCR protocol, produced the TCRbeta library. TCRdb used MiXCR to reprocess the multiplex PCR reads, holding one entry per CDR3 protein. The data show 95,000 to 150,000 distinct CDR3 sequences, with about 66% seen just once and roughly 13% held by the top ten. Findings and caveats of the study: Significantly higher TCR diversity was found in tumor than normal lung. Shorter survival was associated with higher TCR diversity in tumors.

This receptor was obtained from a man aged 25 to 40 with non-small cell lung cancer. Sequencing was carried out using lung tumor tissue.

The CDR3 DNA follows: TGCAGTGCTAGACTCCGGGACTCAAGAAACACCATATATTTT. Its translation is CSARLRDSRNTIYF. The chain couples TRBV20-1 to TRBJ1-3; weak D call: TRBD1 (5 bases). Germline V CDR1 and CDR2: DFQATT, SNEGSKA (reference sequence). There are 14 residues in the CDR3. V dropped 2 bases and J dropped 5 bases, with 13 bases sitting between them.